This T cell receptor beta chain was found in a study of early T cells in non-severe SARS-CoV-2 infection. The wider study: From unsorted whole blood, bulk RNA was sequenced, and the chains remained unpaired.

This clonotype was counted at least ten times. Unique molecular identifier tags were affixed to discrete cDNA molecules. From the 5' RACE reads, TCRdb called clonotypes with MiXCR, one entry per CDR3 protein. This sample carries some 50,000 distinct CDR3 sequences, over 5% of them seen once, and the ten largest clones take about 4.4%. What was sequenced was whole blood. The receptor comes from an adult who was a healthcare worker with PCR-confirmed SARS-CoV-2 infection or an uninfected control (not recorded which).

The CDR3 nucleotides read TGTGCCAGCAGCCCTCGAATCGGGGAGGGGGCGGACGGCTACACCTTC. Its translation: CASSPRIGEGADGYTF. The rearrangement joins TRBV7-9 to TRBJ1-2; 7 bases line up with TRBD1. V was pared by 5 bases and J by 8 bases, with 17 bases of the junction left unmatched. This CDR3 region has 16 residues. Germline CDR1 SEHNR, CDR2 FQNEAQ (reference sequence).